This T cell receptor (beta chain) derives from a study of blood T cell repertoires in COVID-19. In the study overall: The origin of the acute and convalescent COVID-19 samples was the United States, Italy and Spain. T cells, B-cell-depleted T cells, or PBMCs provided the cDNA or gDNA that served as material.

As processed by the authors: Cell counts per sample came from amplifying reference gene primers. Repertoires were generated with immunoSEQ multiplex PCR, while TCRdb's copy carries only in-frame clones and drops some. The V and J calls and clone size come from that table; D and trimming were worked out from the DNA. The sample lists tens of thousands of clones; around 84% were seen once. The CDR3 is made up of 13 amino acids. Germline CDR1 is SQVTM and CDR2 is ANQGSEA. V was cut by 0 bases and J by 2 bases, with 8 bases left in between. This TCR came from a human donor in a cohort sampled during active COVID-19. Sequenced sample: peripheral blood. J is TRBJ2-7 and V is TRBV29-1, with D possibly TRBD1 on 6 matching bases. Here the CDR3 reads CSVEDRTAYEQYF. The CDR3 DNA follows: TGCAGCGTTGAAGATCGGACAGCCTACGAGCAGTACTTC.